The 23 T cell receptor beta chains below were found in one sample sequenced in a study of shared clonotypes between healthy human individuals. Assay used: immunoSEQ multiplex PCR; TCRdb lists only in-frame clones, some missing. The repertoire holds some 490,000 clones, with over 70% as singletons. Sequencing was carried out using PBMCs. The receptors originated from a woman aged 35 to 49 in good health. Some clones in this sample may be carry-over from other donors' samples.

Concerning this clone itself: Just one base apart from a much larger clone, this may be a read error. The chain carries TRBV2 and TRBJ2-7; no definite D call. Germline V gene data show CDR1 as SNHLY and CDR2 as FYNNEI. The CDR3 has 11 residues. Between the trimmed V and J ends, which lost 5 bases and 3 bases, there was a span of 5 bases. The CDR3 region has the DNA TGTGCCAGCAGTTATTTCTACGAGCAGTACTTC. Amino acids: CASSYFYEQYF.

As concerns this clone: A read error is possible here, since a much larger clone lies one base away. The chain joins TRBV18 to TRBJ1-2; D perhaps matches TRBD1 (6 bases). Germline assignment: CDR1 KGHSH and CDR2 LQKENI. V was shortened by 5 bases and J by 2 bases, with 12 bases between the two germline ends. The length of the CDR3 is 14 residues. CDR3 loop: CASSSTGTNYGYTF. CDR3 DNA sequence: TGTGCCAGCTCATCTACAGGGACGAACTATGGCTACACCTTC. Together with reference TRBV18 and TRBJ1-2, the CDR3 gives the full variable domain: NAGVMQNPRHLVRRRGQEARLRCSPMKGHSHVYWYRQLPEEGLKFMVYLQKENIIDESGMPKERFSAEFPKEGPSILRIQQVVRGDSAAYFCASSSTGTNYGYTFGSGTRLTVV.

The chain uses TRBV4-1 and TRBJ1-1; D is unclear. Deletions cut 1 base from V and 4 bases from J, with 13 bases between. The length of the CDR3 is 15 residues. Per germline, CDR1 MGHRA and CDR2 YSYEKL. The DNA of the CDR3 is TGCGCCAGCAGCCAAGTGGGCAGTCACCCCACTGAAGCTTTCTTT. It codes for CASSQVGSHPTEAFF.

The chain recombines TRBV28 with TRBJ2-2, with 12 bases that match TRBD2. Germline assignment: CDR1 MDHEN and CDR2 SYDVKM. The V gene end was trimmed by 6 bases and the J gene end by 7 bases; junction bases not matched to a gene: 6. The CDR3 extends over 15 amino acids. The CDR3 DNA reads TGTGCCAGCAGACACCCTAGCGGGAGGGTCGGGGAGCTGTTTTTT. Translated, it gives CASRHPSGRVGELFF.

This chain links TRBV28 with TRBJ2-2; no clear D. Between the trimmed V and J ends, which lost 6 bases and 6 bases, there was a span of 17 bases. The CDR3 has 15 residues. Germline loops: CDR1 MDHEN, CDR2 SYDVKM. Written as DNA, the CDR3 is TGTGCCAGCAGCCCCGCCCTCCCAGGTTCCGGGGAGCTGTTTTTT. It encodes CASSPALPGSGELFF.

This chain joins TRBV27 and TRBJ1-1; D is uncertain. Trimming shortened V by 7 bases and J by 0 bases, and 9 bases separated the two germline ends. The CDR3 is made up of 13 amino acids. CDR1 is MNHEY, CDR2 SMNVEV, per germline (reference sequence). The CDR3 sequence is CASNSIMNTEAFF. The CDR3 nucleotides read TGTGCCAGCAACTCGATCATGAACACTGAAGCTTTCTTT.

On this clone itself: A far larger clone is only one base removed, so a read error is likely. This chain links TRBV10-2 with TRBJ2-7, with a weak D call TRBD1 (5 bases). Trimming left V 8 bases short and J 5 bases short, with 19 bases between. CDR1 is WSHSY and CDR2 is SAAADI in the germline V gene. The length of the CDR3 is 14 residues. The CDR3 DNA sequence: TGCGCCAGCCACGTACCAGGGAAATCGGACGAGCAGTACTTC. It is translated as CASHVPGKSDEQYF.

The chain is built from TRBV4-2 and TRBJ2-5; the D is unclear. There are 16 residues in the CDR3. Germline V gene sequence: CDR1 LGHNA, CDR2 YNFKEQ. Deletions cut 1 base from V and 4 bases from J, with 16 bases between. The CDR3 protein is CASSQAMGRNRETQYF. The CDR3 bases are TGTGCCAGCAGCCAAGCTATGGGCCGGAATCGAGAGACCCAGTACTTC.

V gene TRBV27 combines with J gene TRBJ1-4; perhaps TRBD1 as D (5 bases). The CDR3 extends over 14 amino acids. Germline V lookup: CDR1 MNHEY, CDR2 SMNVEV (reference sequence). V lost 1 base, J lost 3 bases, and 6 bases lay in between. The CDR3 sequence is CASSLWGSNEKLFF. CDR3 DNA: TGTGCCAGCAGTTTATGGGGGTCTAATGAAAAACTGTTTTTT.

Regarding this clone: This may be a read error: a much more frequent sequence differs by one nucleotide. DNA for the CDR3: TGTGCCAGTAGTGCTACAGGGATTGAGACCCAGTACTTC. The encoded protein is CASSATGIETQYF. V and J are TRBV19 and TRBJ2-5, with D possibly being TRBD1 (6 bases). CDR3 size: 13 residues. The V gene lost 5 bases and the J gene lost 5 bases, with 12 bases spanning the gap. Looked up from germline, CDR1 is LNHDA and CDR2 is SQIVND (reference sequence).

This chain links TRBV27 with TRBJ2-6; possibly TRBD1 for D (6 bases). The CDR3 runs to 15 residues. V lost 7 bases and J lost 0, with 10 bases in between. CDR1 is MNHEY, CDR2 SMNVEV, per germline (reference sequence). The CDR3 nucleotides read TGTGCCAGCAAATACAGGGACTCTGGGGCCAACGTCCTGACTTTC. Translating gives CASKYRDSGANVLTF.

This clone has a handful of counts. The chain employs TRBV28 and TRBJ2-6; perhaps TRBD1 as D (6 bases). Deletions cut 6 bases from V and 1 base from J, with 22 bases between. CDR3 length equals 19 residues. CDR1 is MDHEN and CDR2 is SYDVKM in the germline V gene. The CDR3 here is CASSALIQGGISGANVLTF. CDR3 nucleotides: TGTGCCAGCAGCGCGCTCATCCAAGGGGGAATTTCTGGGGCCAACGTCCTGACTTTC.

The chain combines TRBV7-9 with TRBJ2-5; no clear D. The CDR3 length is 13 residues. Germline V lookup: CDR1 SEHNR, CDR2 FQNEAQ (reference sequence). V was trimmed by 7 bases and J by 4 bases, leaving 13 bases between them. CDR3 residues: CASNSGPGETQYF. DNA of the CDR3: TGTGCCAGCAATTCGGGCCCGGGAGAGACCCAGTACTTC.

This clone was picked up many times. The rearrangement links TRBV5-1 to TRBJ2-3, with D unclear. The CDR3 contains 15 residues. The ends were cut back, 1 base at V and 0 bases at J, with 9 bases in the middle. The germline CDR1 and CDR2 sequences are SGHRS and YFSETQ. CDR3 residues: CASSLLRPSTDTQYF. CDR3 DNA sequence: TGCGCCAGCAGCTTGTTGCGGCCAAGCACAGATACGCAGTATTTT. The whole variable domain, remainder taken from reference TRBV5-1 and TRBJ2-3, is KAGVTQTPRYLIKTRGQQVTLSCSPISGHRSVSWYQQTPGQGLQFLFEYFSETQRNKGNFPGRFSGRQFSNSRSEMNVSTLELGDSALYLCASSLLRPSTDTQYFGPGTRLTVL.

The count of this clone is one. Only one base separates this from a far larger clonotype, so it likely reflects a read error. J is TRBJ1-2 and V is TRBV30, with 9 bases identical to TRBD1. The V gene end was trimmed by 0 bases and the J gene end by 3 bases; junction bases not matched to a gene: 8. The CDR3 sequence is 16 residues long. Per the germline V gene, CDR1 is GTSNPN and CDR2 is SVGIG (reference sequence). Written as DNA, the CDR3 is TGTGCCTGGAGTGTCAACCCACAGGGGGCTCACTATGGCTACACCTTC. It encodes CAWSVNPQGAHYGYTF.

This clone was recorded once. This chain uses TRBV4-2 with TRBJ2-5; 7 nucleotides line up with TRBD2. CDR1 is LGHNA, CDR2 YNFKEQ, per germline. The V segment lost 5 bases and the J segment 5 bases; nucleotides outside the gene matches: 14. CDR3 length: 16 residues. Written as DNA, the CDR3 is TGTGCCAGCAGCTCCCGACTAGCCGACACCAGGGAGACCCAGTACTTC. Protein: CASSSRLADTRETQYF.

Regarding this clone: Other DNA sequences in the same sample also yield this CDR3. CDR3: CASSTQETQYF. The CDR3 DNA sequence: TGTGCCAGCTCAACACAGGAGACCCAGTACTTC. J is TRBJ2-5 and V is TRBV18; no clear D gene. This CDR3 comprises 11 residues. In germline, CDR1 is KGHSH, CDR2 LQKENI. The V end lost 5 bases, the J end lost 5 bases, and 6 bases lay between the germline ends.

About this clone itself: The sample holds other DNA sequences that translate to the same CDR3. This CDR3 is CASSAPGVGETQYF. The DNA of the CDR3 is TGTGCCAGCAGCGCCCCGGGGGTGGGTGAGACCCAGTACTTC. V gene TRBV5-5 combines with J gene TRBJ2-5; tentatively, D is TRBD2 (6 bases). The CDR3 has 14 residues. Germline CDR1 SGHKS, CDR2 YYEKEE (reference sequence). The ends were cut back, 4 bases at V and 5 bases at J, with 15 bases in the middle. Supplemented by reference TRBV5-5 and TRBJ2-5, the full variable domain reads DAGVTQSPTHLIKTRGQQVTLRCSPISGHKSVSWYQQVLGQGPQFIFQYYEKEERGRGNFPDRFSARQFPNYSSELNVNALLLGDSALYLCASSAPGVGETQYFGPGTRLLVL.

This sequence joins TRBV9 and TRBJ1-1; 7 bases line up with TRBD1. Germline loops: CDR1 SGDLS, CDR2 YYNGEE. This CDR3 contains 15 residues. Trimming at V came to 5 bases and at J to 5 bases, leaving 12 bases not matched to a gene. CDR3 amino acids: CASSSQGDWGTEAFF. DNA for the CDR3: TGTGCCAGCAGTTCCCAGGGGGATTGGGGGACTGAAGCTTTCTTT.

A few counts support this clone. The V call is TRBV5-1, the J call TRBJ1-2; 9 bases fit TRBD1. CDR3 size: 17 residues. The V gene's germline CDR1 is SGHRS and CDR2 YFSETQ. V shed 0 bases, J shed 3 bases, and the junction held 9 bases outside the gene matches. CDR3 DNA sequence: TGCGCCAGCAGCTTGGCCTGGGGACAGGGAAGGGACTATGGCTACACCTTC. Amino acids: CASSLAWGQGRDYGYTF.

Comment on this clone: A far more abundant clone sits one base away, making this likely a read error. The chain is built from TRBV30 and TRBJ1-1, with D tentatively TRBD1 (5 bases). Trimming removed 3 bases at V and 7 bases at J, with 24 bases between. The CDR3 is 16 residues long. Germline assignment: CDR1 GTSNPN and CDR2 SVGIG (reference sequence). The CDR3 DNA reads TGTGCCTGGAGGCCGAAGTTAGGACCCGGCAGGGATGAAGCTTTCTTT. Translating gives CAWRPKLGPGRDEAFF.

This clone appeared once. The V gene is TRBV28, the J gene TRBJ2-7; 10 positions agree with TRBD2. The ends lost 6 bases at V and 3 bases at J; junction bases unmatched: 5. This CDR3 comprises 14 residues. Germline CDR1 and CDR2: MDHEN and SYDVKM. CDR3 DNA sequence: TGTGCCAGCAGGGATAGCGGGGGGTTCTACGAGCAGTACTTC. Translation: CASRDSGGFYEQYF.

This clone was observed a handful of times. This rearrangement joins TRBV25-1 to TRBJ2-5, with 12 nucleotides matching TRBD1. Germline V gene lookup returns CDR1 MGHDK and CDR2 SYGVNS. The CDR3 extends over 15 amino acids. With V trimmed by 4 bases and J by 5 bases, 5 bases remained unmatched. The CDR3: CASSVGTGGRETQYF. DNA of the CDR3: TGTGCCAGCAGTGTCGGGACAGGGGGCAGGGAGACCCAGTACTTC.